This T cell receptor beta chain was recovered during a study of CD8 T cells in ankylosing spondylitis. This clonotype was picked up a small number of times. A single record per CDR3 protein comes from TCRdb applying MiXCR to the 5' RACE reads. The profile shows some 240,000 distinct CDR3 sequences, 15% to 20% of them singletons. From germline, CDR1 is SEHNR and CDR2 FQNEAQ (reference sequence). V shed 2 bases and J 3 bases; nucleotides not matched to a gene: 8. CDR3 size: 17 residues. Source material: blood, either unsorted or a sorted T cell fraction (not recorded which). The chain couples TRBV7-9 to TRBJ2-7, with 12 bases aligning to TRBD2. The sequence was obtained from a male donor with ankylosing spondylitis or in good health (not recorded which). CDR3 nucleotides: TGTGCCAGCAGCTTATTTGGACTAGCGGGACTTGGCTACGAGCAGTACTTC. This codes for CASSLFGLAGLGYEQYF.